This T cell receptor (beta chain) was captured in a study of PD-1 blockade in classical Hodgkin lymphoma. The overall study: Nivolumab dosed at 3 mg/kg went to patients intravenously every 2 weeks.

Sample time point: cycle 4 day 1 (C4D1), after less than 7 weeks of nivolumab. Relapse after autologous stem cell transplantation occurred in every patient, and brentuximab vedotin exposure varied. The study recorded best responses of complete response, partial response or progressive disease. Generated by immunoSEQ multiplex PCR, the TCRdb table keeps only in-frame clones and is missing some. This table has tens of thousands of clones, around four fifths appearing once. Comment on this clone: Its antigen remains unknown.

Study outcomes and limitations: Nivolumab initiation under 1 year post-ASCT meant exclusion. CD4+ TCR diversity, unlike CD8+, rose significantly by C4D1.

The sequencing here drew on peripheral blood mononuclear cells (PBMCs), taken before the fourth cycle of nivolumab. This TCR was recovered from a human donor with classical Hodgkin lymphoma.

Written as DNA, the CDR3 is TGTGCCAGTAGTACCCCCCCACGGGTCAATGAGCAGTTCTTC. Translating gives CASSTPPRVNEQFF. The V and J genes are TRBV19 and TRBJ2-1; D is uncertain. From germline, CDR1 is LNHDA and CDR2 SQIVND (reference sequence). Trimming shortened V by 4 bases and J by 6 bases, and 13 bases separated the two germline ends. The CDR3 runs 14 residues.